This is a list of T cell receptor beta chains from one sample in a study of immune characterization of retroperitoneal liposarcoma. One entry per CDR3 protein, called by TCRdb with MiXCR from the PCR reads. The sample records about 10,000 distinct CDR3 sequences, over 35% being singletons. The sample comprised tumor tissue. Every receptor here comes from a male donor with retroperitoneal liposarcoma. Each CDR3 is given with its conserved first and last residue. The D gene is left open where the match is weak. Size values are once, few and many counts, or a class for expanded clones, and some rows have none.

d_gene,v_gene,abundance,len,j_gene,CDR3aa,CDR3nt
NA,TRBV28,NA,15,TRBJ2-7,CASSFFGATSYEQYF,TGTGCCAGCAGTTTTTTTGGGGCTACCTCCTACGAGCAGTACTTC
NA,TRBV6-1,once,13,TRBJ1-1,CASSSLSLTEAFF,TGTGCCAGCAGCTCCCTATCCCTAACTGAAGCTTTCTTT
NA,TRBV6-5,medium-sized,15,TRBJ1-1,CASSYYRGSNTEAFF,TGTGCCAGCAGTTACTATCGGGGGTCGAACACTGAAGCTTTCTTT
TRBD1,TRBV6-1,many,15,TRBJ2-1,CATFESGQGVHEQFF,TGTGCCACCTTCGAATCGGGACAGGGGGTCCACGAGCAGTTCTTC
TRBD2,TRBV7-3,few,15,TRBJ2-1,CASSLFSGDYNEQFF,TGTGCCAGCAGCTTATTTAGCGGGGACTACAATGAGCAGTTCTTC
NA,TRBV12-3/TRBV12-4,few,13,TRBJ2-1,CASSLFAGETQFF,TGTGCCAGCAGTTTATTTGCTGGGGAGACCCAGTTCTTC
NA,TRBV10-3,NA,14,TRBJ1-1,CAISGLGGGTEAFF,TGTGCCATCAGCGGCCTGGGGGGAGGGACTGAAGCTTTCTTT
NA,TRBV7-6,many,14,TRBJ2-1,CASTRGRDSYEQFF,TGTGCCAGCACCCGGGGCAGGGACTCCTACGAGCAGTTCTTC
NA,TRBV6-1,many,14,TRBJ2-1,CVAGAGERGNEQFF,TGTGTAGCCGGCGCGGGGGAGAGGGGGAATGAGCAGTTCTTC
TRBD1,TRBV6-6,few,16,TRBJ2-3,CASSYNPGQWSASQYF,TGTGCCAGCAGTTATAACCCGGGACAGTGGTCCGCCTCGCAGTATTTT
NA,TRBV12-3/TRBV12-4,once,16,TRBJ1-4,CASSLVLRSANEKLFF,TGTGCCAGCAGTTTGGTTCTGAGGTCGGCAAATGAAAAACTGTTTTTT
NA,TRBV10-1,NA,14,TRBJ1-2,CASSESRTGVGYTF,TGCGCCAGCAGTGAGTCAAGAACGGGAGTGGGCTACACCTTC
TRBD2,TRBV6-1,many,14,TRBJ2-7,CASRISGTYPEQYF,TGTGCCAGCAGGATAAGCGGGACCTATCCCGAGCAGTACTTC
TRBD1,TRBV12-3/TRBV12-4,NA,14,TRBJ2-7,CASSFRTGGPEQYF,TGTGCCAGCAGCTTCAGGACAGGGGGGCCCGAGCAGTACTTC